This TCR beta chain is from a study of blood T cells in healthy people across ages. Study-wide findings and caveats: Aged donors had fewer naive CD4+ cells and lower diversity than long-lived donors.

Each individual donor underwent a draw of ten milliliters of peripheral blood. For this clonotype: Its specificity is unknown.

Trimming pared 3 bases from V and 8 bases from J, leaving 14 bases between. The CDR3 covers 14 residues. The V gene's germline CDR1 is GTSNPN and CDR2 SVGIG (reference sequence). The authors ran a second PCR of roughly 6 to 12 cycles using a sample-barcoded 5' primer and a J-beta primer mix. TCRdb reprocessed the 5' RACE reads via MiXCR and lists one record per CDR3 protein. There are approximately 1.5 million distinct CDR3 sequences in the sample; around 35% occur only once, and approximately 10% lies in the top ten. V usage is TRBV30 and J usage is TRBJ1-6; possibly TRBD1 for D (6 bases). The sample taken for sequencing was blood. The sequence was collected from a woman in her twenties or thirties in good health. In nucleotides, the CDR3 is TGTGCCTGGAGACGGTTCGGGGGCCATTCACCCCTCCACTTT. This gives the protein CAWRRFGGHSPLHF.